Presented here are 21 T cell receptor beta chains from one specimen sequenced in a study of type 1 regulatory T cells (dated by TCRdb to about 2021). Here is what the overall study found, with its caveats: Compared with non-Tr1 cells, Tr1 cells had a narrower TCR repertoire, and the study took this difference to reflect clonal expansion driven by alloantigen.

What these receptors recognize is not known. The sequencer was an Illumina MiSeq. The public reads were reprocessed in TCRdb via fastp at Q25 and MiXCR, keeping in-frame beta chains. Rows matching on CDR3 protein sequence are summarized as one entry with the most common DNA and genes. The table for this sample lists roughly 6,200 distinct CDR3 sequences; 30% to 40% of them were counted only once. The ten largest clones take up around 25% of the sample. Sequencing was performed on cultured type 1 regulatory T (Tr1) cells, either the whole culture or a sorted fraction (not recorded which). The cell subset or site label, as the study defines it: type 1 regulatory T cells sorted from the T-allo10 product. These TCRs come from a human donor in good health.

This clonotype qualifies as large. The chain recombines TRBV5-5 with TRBJ2-7; 9 bases match TRBD1. Germline CDR1 and CDR2: SGHKS and YYEKEE (reference sequence). V shed 4 bases and J 2 bases; nucleotides not matched to a gene: 7. The CDR3 sequence is 15 residues long. The chain's CDR3 is CASSQGQGGPYEQYF. Written as DNA, the CDR3 is TGTGCCAGCAGCCAGGGACAGGGCGGGCCCTACGAGCAGTACTTC.

This clonotype was picked up many times. V and J are TRBV7-2 and TRBJ1-2, with 8 nucleotides matching TRBD1. The CDR3 consists of 13 residues. The germline CDR1 and CDR2 sequences are SGHTA and FQGNSA. V was pared by 5 bases and J by 8 bases, with 7 bases of the junction left unmatched. CDR3 nucleotide sequence: TGTGCCAGCAGCATGGACAGGGTAAAAGGCTACACCTTC. Amino acid sequence: CASSMDRVKGYTF.

This chain joins TRBV27 and TRBJ1-1, with D uncertain. The CDR3 sequence is 14 residues long. Trimming pared 6 bases from V and 1 base from J, leaving 12 bases between. In germline, CDR1 is MNHEY, CDR2 SMNVEV (reference sequence). The CDR3 DNA sequence: TGTGCCAGCAGCCCGATGAGTCCGAACACTGAAGCTTTCTTT. Its translation: CASSPMSPNTEAFF.

The J gene is TRBJ1-1, the V gene TRBV29-1, with D uncertain. The CDR3 is made up of 15 amino acids. Per germline, CDR1 SQVTM and CDR2 ANQGSEA. Trimming left V 6 bases short and J 5 bases short, with 22 bases between. The CDR3 DNA follows: TGCAGCGTCGTAGAACCCAAATCACGCGGGACTGAAGCTTTCTTT. Protein: CSVVEPKSRGTEAFF.

The rearrangement links TRBV12-3 or TRBV12-4 to TRBJ1-1; no clear D gene. The CDR3 runs to 12 residues. Trimming pared 4 bases from V and 2 bases from J, leaving 5 bases between. Written as DNA, the CDR3 is TGTGCCAGCAGTTCGACCAACACTGAAGCTTTCTTT. Translation gives CASSSTNTEAFF.

This clonotype is judged medium-sized. The chain couples TRBV10-3 to TRBJ2-1; possibly TRBD2 for D (6 bases). The CDR3 is made up of 12 amino acids. Germline CDR1 is ENHRY and CDR2 is SYGVKD. V lost 7 bases and J 7 bases, leaving 11 bases between the germline ends. CDR3 amino acids: CAIMGGGNEQFF. DNA for the CDR3: TGTGCCATCATGGGCGGAGGGAATGAGCAGTTCTTC.

This clonotype was observed a handful of times. This sequence joins TRBV20-1 and TRBJ2-3; no definite D call. Germline values: CDR1 DFQATT, CDR2 SNEGSKA (reference sequence). V lost 6 bases to trimming and J lost 1 base, with 17 bases between them. There are 15 residues in the CDR3. This CDR3 reads CSALRPAERTDTQYF. CDR3 nucleotides: TGCAGTGCCCTGAGGCCCGCGGAGCGCACAGATACGCAGTATTTT.

In its sample, this clonotype is medium-sized. This sequence joins TRBV5-1 and TRBJ2-1, with D possibly being TRBD2 (6 bases). Germline V gene sequence: CDR1 SGHRS, CDR2 YFSETQ. Deletions cut 5 bases from V and 6 bases from J, with 12 bases between. The CDR3 consists of 13 residues. The CDR3 sequence is CASSSFSGNEQFF. The CDR3 DNA reads TGCGCCAGCAGTTCCTTTAGCGGCAATGAGCAGTTCTTC.

The chain uses TRBV15 and TRBJ1-1, with D maybe TRBD1 (5 bases). CDR1 is LNHNV, CDR2 YYDKDF, per germline (reference sequence). Trimming removed 1 base from V and 5 bases from J, with 11 bases in between. The CDR3 is 14 amino acids. This CDR3 reads CATSRGGELTEAFF. The CDR3 DNA reads as TGTGCCACCAGCAGAGGAGGGGAACTGACTGAAGCTTTCTTT.

This chain links TRBV18 with TRBJ2-1; tentatively, D is TRBD1 or TRBD2 (5 bases each). CDR1 and CDR2 (germline): KGHSH, LQKENI. V lost 7 bases, J lost 0 bases, and 16 bases lay in between. This CDR3 is built from 16 residues. CDR3 protein: CASCTQGEGSYNEQFF. The CDR3 coding sequence is TGTGCCAGCTGCACCCAGGGTGAGGGCTCCTACAATGAGCAGTTCTTC.

V gene TRBV12-3 or TRBV12-4 combines with J gene TRBJ1-2; D may be TRBD1 (5 bases). The CDR3 loop spans 14 amino acids. The V end was cut by 6 bases, the J end by 5 bases, with 16 bases between. This CDR3 reads CASRTLGTVYGYTF. CDR3 bases: TGTGCCAGCAGGACCTTAGGGACGGTATATGGCTACACCTTC.

This chain connects TRBV5-1 to TRBJ2-1; D gene ambiguous. Between the trimmed V and J ends, which lost 0 bases and 0 bases, there was a span of 13 bases. Per germline, CDR1 SGHRS and CDR2 YFSETQ. The CDR3 totals 17 residues. The CDR3 DNA reads as TGCGCCAGCAGCTTGGCCGTACCATTAAGCTCCTACAATGAGCAGTTCTTC. Its protein is CASSLAVPLSSYNEQFF.

By frequency in the sample, this clonotype is medium-sized. The J gene is TRBJ2-2, the V gene TRBV9; D not resolved. Germline V lookup: CDR1 SGDLS, CDR2 YYNGEE. The CDR3 consists of 16 residues. V lost 2 bases and J lost 2, with 13 bases in between. CDR3 amino acids: CASSVDSLINTGELFF. CDR3 nucleotides: TGTGCCAGCAGCGTCGACTCCCTTATAAACACCGGGGAGCTGTTTTTT.

Only one count was recorded for this clonotype. J is TRBJ2-2 and V is TRBV21-1; the table gives TRBD1 as D, unverified against the DNA. TRBV21-1 is flagged as a pseudogene. The CDR3 runs to 13 residues. In DNA, the CDR3 is TGTGCCAGCAGGGACAGGGGGACCCGGGACCTGTTTTTT. This gives the protein CASRDRGTRDLFF.

This sequence joins TRBV18 and TRBJ2-5; 11 nucleotides line up with TRBD2. Germline loops: CDR1 KGHSH, CDR2 LQKENI. The CDR3 has 17 amino acids. The V segment lost 3 bases and the J segment 5 bases; nucleotides outside the gene matches: 11. DNA of the CDR3: TGTGCCAGCTCACCCCAAACCACTAGCGGGAGTTCGGAGACCCAGTACTTC. It codes for CASSPQTTSGSSETQYF.

This clonotype was found a few times. The chain couples TRBV6-5 to TRBJ1-1, with D hard to call. Trimming shortened V by 6 bases and J by 4 bases, and 9 bases separated the two germline ends. Germline CDR1 MNHEY, CDR2 SVGAGI. The CDR3 is 12 amino acids. CDR3 sequence: CASRSSGTEAFF. The CDR3 coding sequence is TGTGCCAGCAGAAGCAGTGGCACTGAAGCTTTCTTT.

This clonotype was observed a few times. The CDR3 spells CASSLDIQQFF. The CDR3, as DNA: TGCGCCAGCAGCTTAGATATCCAGCAGTTCTTC. V and J are TRBV5-1 and TRBJ2-1; no clear D gene. CDR3 length: 11 residues. V was clipped by 2 bases and J by 11 bases, with 8 bases between them. The germline gives CDR1 SGHRS, CDR2 YFSETQ.

The V call is TRBV12-3 or TRBV12-4, the J call TRBJ1-6; a possible D gene is TRBD1 (6 bases). Trimming pared 5 bases from V and 13 bases from J, leaving 18 bases between. CDR3 length equals 14 residues. The CDR3 sequence is CASSVRDNSAPLHF. In DNA, the CDR3 is TGTGCCAGCAGTGTGAGGGACAACTCGGCGCCCCTCCACTTT.

This clonotype ranks as large. The chain couples TRBV5-1 to TRBJ2-5, with a tentative D call TRBD2 (6 bases). Germline-derived CDR1 and CDR2 are SGHRS and YFSETQ. Trimming stripped 4 bases from V and 4 bases from J, with 14 bases between. The CDR3 runs to 14 residues. CDR3 residues: CASSVAEGRETQYF. CDR3 nucleotides: TGCGCCAGCAGCGTGGCGGAGGGTCGAGAGACCCAGTACTTC.

In its sample, this clonotype was seen a few times. The rearrangement uses TRBV7-2 and TRBJ1-5, with D maybe TRBD1 (5 bases). The germline CDR1 and CDR2 sequences are SGHTA and FQGNSA. There are 13 residues in the CDR3. With 3 bases removed from V and 7 bases from J, the gap between germline ends came to 10 bases. The CDR3 bases are TGTGCCAGCAGCTTGCGGGGGGAACAGCCCCAGCATTTT. Residues: CASSLRGEQPQHF.

This clonotype is medium-sized within its sample. The chain has TRBV7-7 and TRBJ2-3; 10 bases line up with TRBD2. The CDR3 is 15 residues long. Trimming cost V 5 bases and J 1 base; bases outside gene matches: 3. In germline, CDR1 is SSHAT, CDR2 FNYEAQ (reference sequence). The CDR3 sequence is CASSKGLAGTDTQYF. DNA of the CDR3: TGTGCCAGCAGCAAAGGACTAGCGGGCACAGATACGCAGTATTTT.